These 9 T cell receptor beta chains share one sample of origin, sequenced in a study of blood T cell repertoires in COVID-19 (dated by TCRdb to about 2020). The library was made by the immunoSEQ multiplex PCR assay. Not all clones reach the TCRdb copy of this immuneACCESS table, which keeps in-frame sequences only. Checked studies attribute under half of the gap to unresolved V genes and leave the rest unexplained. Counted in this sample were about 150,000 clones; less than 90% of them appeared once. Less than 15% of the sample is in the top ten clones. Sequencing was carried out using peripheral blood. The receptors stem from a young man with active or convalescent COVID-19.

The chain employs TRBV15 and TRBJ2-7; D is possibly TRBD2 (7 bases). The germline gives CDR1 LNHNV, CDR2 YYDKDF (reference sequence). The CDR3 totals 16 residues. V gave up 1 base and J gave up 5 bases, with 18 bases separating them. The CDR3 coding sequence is TGTGCCACCAGCAGAGGCCGGGGAGGGGGTACCGACGAGCAGTACTTC. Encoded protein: CATSRGRGGGTDEQYF.

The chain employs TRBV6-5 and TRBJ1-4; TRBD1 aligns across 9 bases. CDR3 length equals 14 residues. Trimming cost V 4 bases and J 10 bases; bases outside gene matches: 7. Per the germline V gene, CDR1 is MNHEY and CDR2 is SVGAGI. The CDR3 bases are TGTGCCAGCAGTTTGACAGGGGGGGGCAGAAAACTGTTTTTT. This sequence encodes CASSLTGGGRKLFF.

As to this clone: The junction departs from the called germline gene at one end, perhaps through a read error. The CDR3 DNA sequence: TGCGCCAGCAGCCAGGGGACTAGCGGGGGCCTGAACTTC. It specifies CASSQGTSGGLNF. V is TRBV4-3 and J is TRBJ2-7; 14 bases are shared with TRBD2. The CDR3 has 13 amino acids. Germline V gene data show CDR1 as LGHNA and CDR2 as YSLEER.

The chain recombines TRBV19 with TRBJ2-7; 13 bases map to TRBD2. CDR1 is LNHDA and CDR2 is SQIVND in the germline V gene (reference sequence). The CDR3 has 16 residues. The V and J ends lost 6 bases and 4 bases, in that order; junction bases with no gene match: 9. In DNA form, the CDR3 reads TGTGCCAGTAGCCTGGGACTAGCGGGATCCTATTACGAGCAGTACTTC. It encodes CASSLGLAGSYYEQYF.

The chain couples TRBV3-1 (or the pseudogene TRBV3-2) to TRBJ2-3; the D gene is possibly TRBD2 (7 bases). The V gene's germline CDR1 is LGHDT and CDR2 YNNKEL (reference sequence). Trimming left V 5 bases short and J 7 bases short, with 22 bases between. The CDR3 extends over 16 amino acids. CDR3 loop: CASSLVGGTRYYTQYF. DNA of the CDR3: TGTGCCAGCAGCTTAGTGGGGGGGACAAGGTACTATACGCAGTATTTT.

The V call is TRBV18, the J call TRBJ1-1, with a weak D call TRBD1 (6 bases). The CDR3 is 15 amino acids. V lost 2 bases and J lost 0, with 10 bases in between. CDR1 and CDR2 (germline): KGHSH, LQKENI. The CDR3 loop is CASSPSGDMNTEAFF. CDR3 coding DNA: TGTGCCAGCTCACCATCCGGGGACATGAACACTGAAGCTTTCTTT.

CDR3 DNA sequence: TGTGCCAGCAGTTACACCTCGGTTGCGGACACTGAAGCTTTCTTT. Translated: CASSYTSVADTEAFF. V usage is TRBV6-5 and J usage is TRBJ1-1, with D unclear. Germline CDR1 MNHEY, CDR2 SVGAGI. V shed 2 bases and J shed 3 bases, with 13 bases lying between them. The CDR3 totals 15 residues.

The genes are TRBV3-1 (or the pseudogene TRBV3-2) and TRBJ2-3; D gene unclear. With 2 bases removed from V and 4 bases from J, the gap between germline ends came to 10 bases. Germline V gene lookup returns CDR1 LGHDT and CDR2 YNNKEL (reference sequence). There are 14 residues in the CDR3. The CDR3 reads CASSQTLRPDTQYF. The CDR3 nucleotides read TGTGCCAGCAGCCAAACGCTGCGCCCAGATACGCAGTATTTT.

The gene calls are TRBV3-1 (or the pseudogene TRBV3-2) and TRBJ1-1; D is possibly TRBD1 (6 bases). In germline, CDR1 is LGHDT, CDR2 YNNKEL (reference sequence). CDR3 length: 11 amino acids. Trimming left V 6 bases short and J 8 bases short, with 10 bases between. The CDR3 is CASRRTGEAFF. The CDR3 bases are TGTGCCAGCAGAAGAACAGGGGAAGCTTTCTTT.